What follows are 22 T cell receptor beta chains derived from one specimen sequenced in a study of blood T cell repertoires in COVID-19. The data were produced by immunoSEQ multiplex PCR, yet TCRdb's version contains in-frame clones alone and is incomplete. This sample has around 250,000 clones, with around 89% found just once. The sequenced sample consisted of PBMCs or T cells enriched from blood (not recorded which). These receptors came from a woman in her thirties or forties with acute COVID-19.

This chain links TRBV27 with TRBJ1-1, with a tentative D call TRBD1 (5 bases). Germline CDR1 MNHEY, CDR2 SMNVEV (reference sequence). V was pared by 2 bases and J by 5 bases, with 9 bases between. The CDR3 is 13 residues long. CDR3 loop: CASSLGARTEAFF. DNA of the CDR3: TGTGCCAGCAGTTTAGGGGCCCGTACTGAAGCTTTCTTT.

The DNA for the CDR3 is TGCGCCAGCAGCTTGGGGACAGGGCACGCCTACACCTTC. Translating gives CASSLGTGHAYTF. The genes are TRBV5-1 and TRBJ1-2; 8 bases agree with TRBD1. Germline V gives CDR1 SGHRS, CDR2 YFSETQ. V was pared by 0 bases and J by 10 bases, with 5 bases of the junction left unmatched. The CDR3 loop spans 13 amino acids.

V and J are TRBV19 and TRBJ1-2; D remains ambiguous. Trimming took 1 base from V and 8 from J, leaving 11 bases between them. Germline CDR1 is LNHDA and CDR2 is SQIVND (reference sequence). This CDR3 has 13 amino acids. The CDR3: CASSIGGVEGYTF. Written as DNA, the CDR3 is TGTGCCAGTAGTATAGGCGGGGTTGAAGGCTACACCTTC.

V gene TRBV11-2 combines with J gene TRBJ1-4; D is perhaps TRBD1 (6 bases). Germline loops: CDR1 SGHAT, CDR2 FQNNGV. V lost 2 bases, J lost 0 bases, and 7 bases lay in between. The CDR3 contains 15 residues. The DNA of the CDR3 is TGTGCCAGCAGCTTACGGACAGCAACTAATGAAAAACTGTTTTTT. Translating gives CASSLRTATNEKLFF.

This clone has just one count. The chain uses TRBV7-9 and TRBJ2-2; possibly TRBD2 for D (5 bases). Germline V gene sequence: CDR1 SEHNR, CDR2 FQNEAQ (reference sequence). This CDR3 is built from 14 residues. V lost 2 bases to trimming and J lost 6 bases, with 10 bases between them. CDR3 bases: TGTGCCAGCAGCTTAAGCGGCCCCGCCGGGGAGCTGTTTTTT. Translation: CASSLSGPAGELFF.

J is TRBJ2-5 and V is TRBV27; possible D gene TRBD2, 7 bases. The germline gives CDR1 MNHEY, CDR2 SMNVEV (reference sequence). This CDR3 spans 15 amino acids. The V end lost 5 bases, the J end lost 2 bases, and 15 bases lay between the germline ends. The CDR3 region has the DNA TGTGCCAGCAGTAACCGTCGGGGGGCGCAAGAGACCCAGTACTTC. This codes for CASSNRRGAQETQYF.

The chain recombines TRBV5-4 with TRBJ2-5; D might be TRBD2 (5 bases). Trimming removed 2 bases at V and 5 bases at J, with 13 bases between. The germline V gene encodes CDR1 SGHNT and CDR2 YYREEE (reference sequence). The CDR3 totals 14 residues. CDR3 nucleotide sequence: TGTGCCAGCAGCTTCTCCGGGTCGGGGGAGACCCAGTACTTC. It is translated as CASSFSGSGETQYF.

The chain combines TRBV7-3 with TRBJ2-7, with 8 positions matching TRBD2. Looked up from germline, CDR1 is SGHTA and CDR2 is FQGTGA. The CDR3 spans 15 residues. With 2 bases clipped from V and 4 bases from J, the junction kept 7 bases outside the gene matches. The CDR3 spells CASSLGSGKAYEQYF. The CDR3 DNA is TGTGCCAGCAGCTTAGGTAGCGGGAAAGCTTACGAGCAGTACTTC. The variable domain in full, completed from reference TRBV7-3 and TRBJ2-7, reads GAGVSQTPSNKVTEKGKYVELRCDPISGHTALYWYRQSLGQGPEFLIYFQGTGAADDSGLPNDRFFAVRPEGSVSTLKIQRTERGDSAVYLCASSLGSGKAYEQYFGPGTRLTVT.

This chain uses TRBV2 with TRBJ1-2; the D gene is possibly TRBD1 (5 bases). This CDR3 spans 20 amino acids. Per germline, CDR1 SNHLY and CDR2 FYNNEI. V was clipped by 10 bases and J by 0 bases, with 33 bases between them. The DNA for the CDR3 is TGTGCCACCCGGGGGGAAACGGCGCAGCATTCCGGTGGGCCTAACTATGGCTACACCTTC. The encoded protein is CATRGETAQHSGGPNYGYTF.

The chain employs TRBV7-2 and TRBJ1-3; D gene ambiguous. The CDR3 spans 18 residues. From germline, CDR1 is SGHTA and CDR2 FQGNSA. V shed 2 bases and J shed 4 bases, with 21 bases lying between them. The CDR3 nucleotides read TGTGCCAGCAGCTTAACGGACTCACCTCAGAGGGTGGGAAACACCATATATTTT. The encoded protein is CASSLTDSPQRVGNTIYF.

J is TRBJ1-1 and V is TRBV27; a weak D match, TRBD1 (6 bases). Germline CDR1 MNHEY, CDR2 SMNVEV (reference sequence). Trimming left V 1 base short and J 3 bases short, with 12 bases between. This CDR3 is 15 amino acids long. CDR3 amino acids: CASSLWAGEHTEAFF. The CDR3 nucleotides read TGTGCCAGCAGTTTATGGGCAGGGGAGCACACTGAAGCTTTCTTT.

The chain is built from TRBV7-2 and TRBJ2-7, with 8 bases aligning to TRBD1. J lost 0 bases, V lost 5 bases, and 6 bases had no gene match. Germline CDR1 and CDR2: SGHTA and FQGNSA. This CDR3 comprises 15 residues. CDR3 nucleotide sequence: TGTGCCAGCAGCGCAGGGGGCTCGCTCTCCTACGAGCAGTACGTC. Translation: CASSAGGSLSYEQYV.

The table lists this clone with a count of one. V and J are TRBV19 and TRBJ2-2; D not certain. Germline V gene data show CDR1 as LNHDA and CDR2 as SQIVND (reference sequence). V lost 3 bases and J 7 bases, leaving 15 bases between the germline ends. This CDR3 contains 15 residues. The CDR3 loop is CASSIAQLESGELFF. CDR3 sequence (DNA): TGTGCCAGTAGTATTGCACAGTTAGAAAGCGGGGAGCTGTTTTTT. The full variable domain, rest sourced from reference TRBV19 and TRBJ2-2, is DGGITQSPKYLFRKEGQNVTLSCEQNLNHDAMYWYRQDPGQGLRLIYYSQIVNDFQKGDIAEGYSVSREKKESFPLTVTSAQKNPTAFYLCASSIAQLESGELFFGEGSRLTVL.

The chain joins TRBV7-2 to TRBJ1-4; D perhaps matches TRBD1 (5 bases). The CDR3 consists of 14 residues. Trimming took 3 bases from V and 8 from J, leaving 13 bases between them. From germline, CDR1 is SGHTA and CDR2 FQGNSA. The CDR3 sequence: CASSLYAGREKLFF. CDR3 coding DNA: TGTGCCAGCAGCTTGTATGCAGGGCGAGAAAAACTGTTTTTT. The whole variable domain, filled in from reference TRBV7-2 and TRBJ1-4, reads GAGVSQSPSNKVTEKGKDVELRCDPISGHTALYWYRQSLGQGLEFLIYFQGNSAPDKSGLPSDRFSAERTGGSVSTLTIQRTQQEDSAVYLCASSLYAGREKLFFGSGTQLSVL.

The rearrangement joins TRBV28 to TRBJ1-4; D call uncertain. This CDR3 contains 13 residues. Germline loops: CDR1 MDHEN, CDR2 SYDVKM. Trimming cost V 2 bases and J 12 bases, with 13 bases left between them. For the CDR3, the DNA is TGTGCCAGCAGTTTACCCCGCTGGGAGGAACTGTTTTTT. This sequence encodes CASSLPRWEELFF.

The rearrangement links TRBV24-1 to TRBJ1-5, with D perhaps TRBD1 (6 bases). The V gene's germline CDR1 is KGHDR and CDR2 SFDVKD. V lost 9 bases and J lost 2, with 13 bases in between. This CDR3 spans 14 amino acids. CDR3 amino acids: CATSSTGGNQPQHF. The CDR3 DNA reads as TGTGCCACCTCCTCGACAGGAGGCAATCAGCCCCAGCATTTT.

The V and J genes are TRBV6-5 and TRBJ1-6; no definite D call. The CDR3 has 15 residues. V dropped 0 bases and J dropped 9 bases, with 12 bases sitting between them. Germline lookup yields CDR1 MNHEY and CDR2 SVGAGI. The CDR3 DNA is TGTGCCAGCAGTTACTCGAGCGGCCGGAGTTCACCCCTCCACTTT. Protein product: CASSYSSGRSSPLHF.

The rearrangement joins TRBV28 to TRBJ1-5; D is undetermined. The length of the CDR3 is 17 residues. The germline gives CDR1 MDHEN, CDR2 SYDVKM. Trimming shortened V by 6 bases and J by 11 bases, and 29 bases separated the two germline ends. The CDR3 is CASRPVRGSDHVVAQHF. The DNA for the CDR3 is TGTGCCAGCAGGCCCGTCCGCGGTTCCGACCACGTCGTAGCCCAGCATTTT.

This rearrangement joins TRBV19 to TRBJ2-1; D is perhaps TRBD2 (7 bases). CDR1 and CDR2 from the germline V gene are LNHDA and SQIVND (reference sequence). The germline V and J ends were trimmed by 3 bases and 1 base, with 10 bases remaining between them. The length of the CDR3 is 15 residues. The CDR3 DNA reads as TGTGCCAGTAGTATGGGGAGGGGGTCCTACAATGAGCAGTTCTTC. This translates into CASSMGRGSYNEQFF.

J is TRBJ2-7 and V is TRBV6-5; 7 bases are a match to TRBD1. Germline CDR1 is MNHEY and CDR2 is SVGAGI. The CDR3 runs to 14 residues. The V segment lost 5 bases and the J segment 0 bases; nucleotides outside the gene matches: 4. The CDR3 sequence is CASSPDRVSYEQYF. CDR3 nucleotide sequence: TGTGCCAGCAGTCCAGACAGGGTCTCCTACGAGCAGTACTTC.

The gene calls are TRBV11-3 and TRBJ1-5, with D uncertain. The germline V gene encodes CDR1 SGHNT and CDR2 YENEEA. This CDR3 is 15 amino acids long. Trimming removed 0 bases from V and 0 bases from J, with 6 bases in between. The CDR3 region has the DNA TGTGCCAGCAGCTTAGATTACAATAGCAATCAGCCCCAGCATTTT. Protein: CASSLDYNSNQPQHF. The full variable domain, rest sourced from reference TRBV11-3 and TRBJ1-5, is EAGVVQSPRYKIIEKKQPVAFWCNPISGHNTLYWYLQNLGQGPELLIRYENEEAVDDSQLPKDRFSAERLKGVDSTLKIQPAELGDSAVYLCASSLDYNSNQPQHFGDGTRLSIL.

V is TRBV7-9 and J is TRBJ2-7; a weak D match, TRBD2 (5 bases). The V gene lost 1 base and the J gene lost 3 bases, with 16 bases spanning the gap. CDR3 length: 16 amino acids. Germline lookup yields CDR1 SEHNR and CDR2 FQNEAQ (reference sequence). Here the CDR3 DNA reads TGTGCCAGCAGCTTAGTTTCGGGGATCGCCGGCTACGAGCAGTACTTC. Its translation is CASSLVSGIAGYEQYF.